This entry features one T cell receptor (beta chain) sequence. Its antigen is unknown. Profiled with immunoSEQ multiplex PCR; TCRdb holds only in-frame clones, not every one. The table includes fewer than 150,000 clones, about 91% detected once. The data derive from a study of T cell responses to AZD1222 COVID-19 vaccine. Trimming left V 8 bases short and J 4 bases short, with 8 bases between. Germline lookup yields CDR1 MNHNY and CDR2 SVGAGI (reference sequence). The CDR3 covers 11 residues. The study, taken as a whole, reports: Increases in Spike-specific TCR breadth and depth were seen after two AZD1222 doses. Donors, mostly white British, included more females; clonal diversity was possibly underestimated. CD4 TCRs linked to vaccination spanned spike, dominating at 160-218 and 743-854.

The sequence came from an adult in good health. This chain uses TRBV6-6 with TRBJ1-1, with D possibly being TRBD1 (5 bases). The source was peripheral blood, collected on day 0 of AZD1222 vaccination. The CDR3 bases are TGTGCCAGCTGGCAGGGCACTGAAGCTTTCTTT. This translates into CASWQGTEAFF.